The rows below give T cell receptor beta chains drawn from one sample of a study of shared clonotypes between healthy human individuals. Clones were sequenced by immunoSEQ multiplex PCR, and TCRdb holds only the in-frame ones, with some missing. Of more than 2 million clones listed, under 97% are singletons. The material sequenced was naive CD4+ T cells sorted from blood. The source of these receptors is a man between 18 and 35 years old in good health. The conserved cysteine and the conserved F or W are not part of the CDR3 here.

j_call | v_call | cdr3_aa
TRBJ2-1 | TRBV5-1 | ASNPGQEYNEQF
TRBJ1-6 | TRBV5-1 | ASSLAGLGSPLH
TRBJ1-3 | TRBV30 | AWSVRRGTGNTIY
TRBJ1-4 | TRBV28 | ASRLYANEKLF
TRBJ2-5 | TRBV28 | ASSEPSYQETQY
TRBJ1-2 | TRBV10-1 | ASSERNGAGYT
TRBJ1-2 | TRBV5-4 | ASSITGTSFYT
TRBJ1-2 | TRBV11-2 | ASSLQDRLHYGYT
TRBJ2-7 | TRBV9 | ASSVGASWKPYEQY
TRBJ1-3 | TRBV5-1 | ASSLDGGVSSGNTIY
TRBJ2-5 | TRBV5-1 | ASSLFLQETQY
TRBJ1-5 | TRBV5-1 | ASSLAGLSNQPQH
TRBJ1-1 | TRBV30 | AWRYGNTEAF
TRBJ1-4 | TRBV6-6 | ASSQGQASNEKLF
TRBJ2-7 | TRBV4-1 | ASSQEVELAGSSYEQY
TRBJ1-2 | TRBV12-5 | ASGSPPNRGNGYT
TRBJ1-5 | TRBV13 | ASSLGGFNQPQH
TRBJ2-7 | TRBV28 | ASSLISGAYEQY
TRBJ2-3 | TRBV10-3 | AISIGSGGDTQY
TRBJ1-5 | TRBV5-8 | ASSPGTGHSNQPQH
TRBJ1-6 | TRBV9 | ASSVEGGGNSPLH
TRBJ2-1 | TRBV2 | ASNNQGLGLYNEQF
TRBJ1-3 | TRBV6-1 | ASSEVTGGSLGGSGNTIY
TRBJ1-3 | TRBV2 | ASSPTGLGNTIY
TRBJ2-2 | TRBV2 | ASSERVSGELF
TRBJ2-4 | TRBV7-9 | ASALAGPKNIQY
TRBJ1-2 | TRBV28 | ASSLEQHGYT
TRBJ1-6 | TRBV5-1 | ASSLGGSGTVSPLH
TRBJ2-2 | TRBV27 | ASRKGRGTLAGEVGTGELF
TRBJ1-2 | TRBV5-1 | ASSGRQGVDGYT
TRBJ2-7 | TRBV5-4 | ASSLVEDPYEQY
TRBJ1-6 | TRBV7-9 | ASSSPTGSSYNSPLH
TRBJ2-1 | TRBV2 | AGDRGSNEQF
TRBJ2-1 | TRBV2 | ASSESGLAGPLTYNEQF
TRBJ2-3 | TRBV19 | ASSKGQGGDTQY
TRBJ2-3 | TRBV2 | ASSFDEGVQY
TRBJ2-2 | TRBV15 | ATSSQGADTGELF
TRBJ2-7 | TRBV29-1 | SVGGQGNYEQY
TRBJ2-1 | TRBV7-2 | ASSSGTSIYNEQF
TRBJ2-5 | TRBV18 | ASSVSADRQETQY
TRBJ2-7 | TRBV27 | ASSYGLAGSSYEQY